This entry describes one T cell receptor beta chain. This sample stems from a study of blood T cell repertoires in COVID-19. Study-wide context: The United States, Italy and Spain were the sources of the acute and convalescent COVID-19 samples. Sources were T cells, B-cell-depleted T cells, or PBMCs; the material itself was cDNA or gDNA.

Authors' analysis steps: Amplification from reference gene primers served as the basis for estimated nucleated cell counts. The method was immunoSEQ multiplex PCR; TCRdb's version includes in-frame clones alone and lacks a portion of them. V, J and clone size are those of that table, while D and trimming were read from the DNA. The sample holds about 120,000 clones; just under 80% are singletons and the top ten take approximately 16%. CDR3 size: 12 residues. Germline CDR1 reads MDHEN; CDR2 reads SYDVKM. The ends were cut back, 10 bases at V and 6 bases at J, with 15 bases in the middle. The sequenced sample was peripheral blood. The V call is TRBV28, the J call TRBJ1-1; D ambiguous. The sequence was obtained from a man aged 55 to 70 with active or convalescent COVID-19. CDR3 coding DNA: TGTGCCACCCGGGGTGAGGGAGCTGAAGCTTTCTTT. Translation: CATRGEGAEAFF.